A selection of T cell receptor beta chains follows, all from one sample in a study of blood T cell repertoires in COVID-19. Libraries were prepared by immunoSEQ multiplex PCR; TCRdb keeps only in-frame clonotypes and omits some of them. The sample shows about 150,000 clones, 70% to 85% of them seen only once. The sequenced sample was peripheral blood. Receptors were obtained from a woman in her fifties or sixties with acute or convalescent COVID-19. CDR3s include the opening cysteine and the closing phenylalanine or tryptophan. Each record gives: D gene, J gene, clone size, V gene, CDR3 protein, CDR3 DNA. The D gene is left open where the match is weak. Clone sizes are given selectively: once, few, many, or a class where the clone is expanded.

d_call: TRBD2; j_call: TRBJ2-1; clone_size: many; v_call: TRBV11-2; cdr3_aa: CASSPLAGGDEQFF; cdr3_nt: TGTGCCAGCAGCCCTCTAGCGGGGGGGGATGAGCAGTTCTTC
d_call: NA; j_call: TRBJ2-1; clone_size: NA; v_call: TRBV19; cdr3_aa: CASSLQLTVASYNEQFF; cdr3_nt: TGTGCCAGTAGCCTACAACTGACAGTCGCCTCCTACAATGAGCAGTTCTTC
d_call: TRBD1; j_call: TRBJ2-3; clone_size: NA; v_call: TRBV5-4; cdr3_aa: CASRRQGVTDTQYF; cdr3_nt: TGTGCCAGCAGGAGACAGGGGGTCACAGATACGCAGTATTTT
d_call: NA; j_call: TRBJ1-5; clone_size: NA; v_call: TRBV2; cdr3_aa: CASSERGQPQHF; cdr3_nt: TGTGCCAGCAGTGAACGGGGTCAGCCCCAGCATTTT
d_call: NA; j_call: TRBJ2-5; clone_size: NA; v_call: TRBV5-1; cdr3_aa: CASSPGHIKETQYF; cdr3_nt: TGCGCCAGCAGCCCGGGACATATTAAAGAGACCCAGTACTTC
d_call: NA; j_call: TRBJ2-7; clone_size: NA; v_call: TRBV7-2; cdr3_aa: CASSLTGWDSYEQYF; cdr3_nt: TGTGCCAGCAGCCTAACGGGGTGGGACTCCTACGAGCAGTACTTC
d_call: NA; j_call: TRBJ2-1; clone_size: NA; v_call: TRBV18; cdr3_aa: CASSPRTTGEQFF; cdr3_nt: TGTGCCAGCTCACCAAGAACTACAGGGGAGCAGTTCTTC
d_call: NA; j_call: TRBJ2-1; clone_size: NA; v_call: TRBV28; cdr3_aa: CASSSGEGSYNEQFF; cdr3_nt: TGTGCCAGCAGTTCCGGAGAAGGCTCCTACAATGAGCAGTTCTTC
d_call: NA; j_call: TRBJ2-5; clone_size: NA; v_call: TRBV29-1; cdr3_aa: CSVRGATSQETQYF; cdr3_nt: TGCAGCGTCCGGGGGGCCACGTCCCAAGAGACCCAGTACTTC
d_call: NA; j_call: TRBJ2-7; clone_size: NA; v_call: TRBV12-3/TRBV12-4; cdr3_aa: CASSRGIYEQYF; cdr3_nt: TGTGCCAGCAGTCGGGGGATCTACGAGCAGTACTTC
d_call: NA; j_call: TRBJ2-1; clone_size: NA; v_call: TRBV5-1; cdr3_aa: CASSLFRSGGYNEQFF; cdr3_nt: TGCGCCAGCAGCTTGTTTCGGTCAGGGGGGTACAATGAGCAGTTCTTC
d_call: NA; j_call: TRBJ1-1; clone_size: few; v_call: TRBV6-5; cdr3_aa: CASSWGENTEAFF; cdr3_nt: TGTGCCAGCAGTTGGGGAGAAAACACTGAAGCTTTCTTT
d_call: NA; j_call: TRBJ1-1; clone_size: NA; v_call: TRBV12-2; cdr3_aa: CASRLAWVGGQSFGNTEAFF; cdr3_nt: TGTGCAAGTCGCTTAGCGTGGGTGGGGGGGCAAAGTTTCGGGAACACTGAAGCTTTCTTT
d_call: TRBD2; j_call: TRBJ2-5; clone_size: NA; v_call: TRBV3-1/TRBV3-2; cdr3_aa: CASSFGGEETQYF; cdr3_nt: TGTGCCAGCAGTTTCGGGGGGGAAGAGACCCAGTACTTC
d_call: TRBD2; j_call: TRBJ2-5; clone_size: once; v_call: TRBV9; cdr3_aa: CASSLSGAGGQETQYF; cdr3_nt: TGTGCCAGCAGCCTGTCGGGTGCGGGGGGCCAAGAGACCCAGTACTTC
d_call: NA; j_call: TRBJ2-7; clone_size: few; v_call: TRBV19; cdr3_aa: CASSQGVKQREQYF; cdr3_nt: TGTGCCAGTAGTCAAGGGGTCAAACAGAGGGAGCAGTACTTC